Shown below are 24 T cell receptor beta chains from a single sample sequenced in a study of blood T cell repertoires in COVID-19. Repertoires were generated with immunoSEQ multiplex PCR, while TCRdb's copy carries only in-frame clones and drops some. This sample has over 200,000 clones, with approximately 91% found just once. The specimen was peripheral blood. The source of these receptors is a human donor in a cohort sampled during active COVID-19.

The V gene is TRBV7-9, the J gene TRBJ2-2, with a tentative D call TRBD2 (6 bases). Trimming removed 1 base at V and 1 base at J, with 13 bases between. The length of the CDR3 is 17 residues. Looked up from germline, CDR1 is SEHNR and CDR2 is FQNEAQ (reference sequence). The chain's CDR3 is CASSLGAGRGNTGELFF. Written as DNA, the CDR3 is TGTGCCAGCAGCTTAGGTGCGGGGCGCGGGAACACCGGGGAGCTGTTTTTT. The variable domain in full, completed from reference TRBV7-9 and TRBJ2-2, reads DTGVSQNPRHKITKRGQNVTFRCDPISEHNRLYWYRQTLGQGPEFLTYFQNEAQLEKSRLLSDRFSAERPKGSFSTLEIQRTEQGDSAMYLCASSLGAGRGNTGELFFGEGSRLTVL.

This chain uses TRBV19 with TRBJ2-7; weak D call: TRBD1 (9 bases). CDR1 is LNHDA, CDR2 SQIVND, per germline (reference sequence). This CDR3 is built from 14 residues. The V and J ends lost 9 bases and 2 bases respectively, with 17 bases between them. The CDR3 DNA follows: TGTGCCAGCCGGGGGGGGACAGGGCCCTACGAGCAGTACTTC. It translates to CASRGGTGPYEQYF.

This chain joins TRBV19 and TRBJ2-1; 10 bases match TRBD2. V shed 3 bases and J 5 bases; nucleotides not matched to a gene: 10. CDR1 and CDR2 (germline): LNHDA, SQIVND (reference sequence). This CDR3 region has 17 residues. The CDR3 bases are TGTGCCAGTAGTATTCGGATAGCGGGAGGCGTTGACAATGAGCAGTTCTTC. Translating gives CASSIRIAGGVDNEQFF.

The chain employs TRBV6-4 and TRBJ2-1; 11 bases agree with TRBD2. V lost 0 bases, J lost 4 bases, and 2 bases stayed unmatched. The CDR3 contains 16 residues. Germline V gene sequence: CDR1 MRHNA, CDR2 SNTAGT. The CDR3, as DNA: TGTGCCAGCAGTGACTCTAGCGGGGGGGGATACAATGAGCAGTTCTTC. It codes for CASSDSSGGGYNEQFF.

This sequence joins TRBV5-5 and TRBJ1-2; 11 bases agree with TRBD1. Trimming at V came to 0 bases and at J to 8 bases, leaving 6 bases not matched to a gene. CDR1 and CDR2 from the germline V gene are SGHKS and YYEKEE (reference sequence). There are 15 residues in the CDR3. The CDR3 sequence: CASSLGTGGLRGYTF. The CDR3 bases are TGTGCCAGCAGCTTGGGGACAGGGGGCTTGCGGGGCTACACCTTC. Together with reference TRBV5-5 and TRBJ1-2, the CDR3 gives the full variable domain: DAGVTQSPTHLIKTRGQQVTLRCSPISGHKSVSWYQQVLGQGPQFIFQYYEKEERGRGNFPDRFSARQFPNYSSELNVNALLLGDSALYLCASSLGTGGLRGYTFGSGTRLTVV.

The CDR3 DNA reads TGTGCCAGCAGCCACAACAGGGGGCAGACCCAGTACTTC. It encodes CASSHNRGQTQYF. J is TRBJ2-5 and V is TRBV5-6; 9 nucleotides line up with TRBD1. Germline CDR1 is SGHDT and CDR2 is YYEEEE. The junction had 4 bases not matched to a gene; V was cut back by 4 bases and J by 6 bases. The CDR3 contains 13 residues. Variable domain in full (rest from reference TRBV5-6 and TRBJ2-5): DAGVTQSPTHLIKTRGQQVTLRCSPKSGHDTVSWYQQALGQGPQFIFQYYEEEERQRGNFPDRFSGHQFPNYSSELNVNALLLGDSALYLCASSHNRGQTQYFGPGTRLLVL.

CDR3 in DNA: TGTGCCAGCAGTTACCAAGACTGTTATAGCAATCAGCCCCAGCATTTT. Protein sequence: CASSYQDCYSNQPQHF. The chain recombines TRBV6-7 with TRBJ1-5; no clear D gene. TRBV6-7 is filed as an ORF, its function uncertain. Trimming cost V 2 bases and J 0 bases, with 11 bases left between them. The CDR3 has 16 residues.

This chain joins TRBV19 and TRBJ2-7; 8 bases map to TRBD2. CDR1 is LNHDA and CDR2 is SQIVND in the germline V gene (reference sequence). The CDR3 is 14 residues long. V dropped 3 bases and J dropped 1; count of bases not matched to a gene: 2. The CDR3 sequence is CASSIGLASYEQYF. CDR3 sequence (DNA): TGTGCCAGTAGTATTGGACTAGCATCCTACGAGCAGTACTTC.

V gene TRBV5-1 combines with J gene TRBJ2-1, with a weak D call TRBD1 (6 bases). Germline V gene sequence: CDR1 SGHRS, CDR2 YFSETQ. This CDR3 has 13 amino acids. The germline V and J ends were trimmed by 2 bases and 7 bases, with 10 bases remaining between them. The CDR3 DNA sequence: TGCGCCAGCAGCTTTGGGGGCATAAATGAGCAGTTCTTC. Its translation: CASSFGGINEQFF.

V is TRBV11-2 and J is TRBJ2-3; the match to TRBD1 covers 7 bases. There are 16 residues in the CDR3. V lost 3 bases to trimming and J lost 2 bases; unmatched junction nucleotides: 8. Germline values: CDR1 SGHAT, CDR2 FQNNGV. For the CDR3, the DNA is TGTGCCAGCAGCTTTAGGACAGGAGCGCCCACAGATACGCAGTATTTT. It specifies CASSFRTGAPTDTQYF.

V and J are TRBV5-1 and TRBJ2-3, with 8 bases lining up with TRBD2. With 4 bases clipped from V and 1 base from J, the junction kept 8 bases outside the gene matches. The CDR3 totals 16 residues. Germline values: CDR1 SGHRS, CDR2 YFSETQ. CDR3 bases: TGCGCCAGCAGCCTACCCTCGACTAGCGGCACAGATACGCAGTATTTT. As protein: CASSLPSTSGTDTQYF.

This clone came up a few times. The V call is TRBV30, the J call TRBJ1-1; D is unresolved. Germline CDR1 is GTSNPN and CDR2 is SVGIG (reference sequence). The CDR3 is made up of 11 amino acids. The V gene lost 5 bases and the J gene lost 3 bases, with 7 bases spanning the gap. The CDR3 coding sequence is TGTGCCTGGGAGAGCTACACTGAAGCTTTCTTT. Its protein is CAWESYTEAFF.

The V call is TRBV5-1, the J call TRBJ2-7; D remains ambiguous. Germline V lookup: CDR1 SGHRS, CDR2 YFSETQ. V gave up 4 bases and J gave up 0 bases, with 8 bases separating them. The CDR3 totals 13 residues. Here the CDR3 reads CASSVPGSYEQYF. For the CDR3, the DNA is TGCGCCAGCAGCGTGCCGGGCTCCTACGAGCAGTACTTC.

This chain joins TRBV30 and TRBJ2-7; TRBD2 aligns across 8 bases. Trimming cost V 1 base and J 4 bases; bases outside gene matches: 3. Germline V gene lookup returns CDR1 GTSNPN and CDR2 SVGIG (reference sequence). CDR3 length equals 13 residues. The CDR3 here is CAWSGGGGYEQYF. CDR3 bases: TGTGCCTGGAGTGGGGGCGGGGGGTACGAGCAGTACTTC.

CDR3 DNA: TGTGCCAGCAGCCACCTAGCGACCGTGAGGAATGAGCAGTTCTTC. Its protein is CASSHLATVRNEQFF. This chain links TRBV3-1 (or the pseudogene TRBV3-2) with TRBJ2-1; TRBD2 might be the D (6 bases). The germline CDR1 and CDR2 sequences are LGHDT and YNNKEL (reference sequence). The length of the CDR3 is 15 residues. The V end was cut by 3 bases, the J end by 7 bases, with 16 bases between.

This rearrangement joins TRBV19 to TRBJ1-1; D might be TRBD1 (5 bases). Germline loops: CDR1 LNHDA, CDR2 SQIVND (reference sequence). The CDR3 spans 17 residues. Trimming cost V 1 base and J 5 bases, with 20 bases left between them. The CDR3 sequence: CASSIVAGFNIRTEAFF. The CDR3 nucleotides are TGTGCCAGTAGTATAGTCGCAGGGTTTAATATAAGGACTGAAGCTTTCTTT.

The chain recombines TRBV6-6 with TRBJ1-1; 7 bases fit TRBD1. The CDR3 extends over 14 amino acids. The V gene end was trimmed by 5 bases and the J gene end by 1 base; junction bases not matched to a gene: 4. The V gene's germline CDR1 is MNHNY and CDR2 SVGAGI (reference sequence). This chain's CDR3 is CASSPRGQNTEAFF. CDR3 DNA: TGTGCCAGCAGTCCGAGGGGGCAGAACACTGAAGCTTTCTTT.

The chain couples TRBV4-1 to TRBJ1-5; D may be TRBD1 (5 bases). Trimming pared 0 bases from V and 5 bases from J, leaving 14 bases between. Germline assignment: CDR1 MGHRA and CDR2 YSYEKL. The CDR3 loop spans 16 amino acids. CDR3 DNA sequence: TGCGCCAGCAGCCAAGATTCCAGGACACAACATCAGCCCCAGCATTTT. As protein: CASSQDSRTQHQPQHF.

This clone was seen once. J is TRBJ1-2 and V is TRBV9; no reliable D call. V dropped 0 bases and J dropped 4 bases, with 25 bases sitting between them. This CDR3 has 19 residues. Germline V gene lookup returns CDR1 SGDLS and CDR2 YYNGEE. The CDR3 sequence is CASSVGLESLGASGYGYTF. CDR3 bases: TGTGCCAGCAGCGTAGGGCTCGAGAGTCTGGGAGCATCCGGCTATGGCTACACCTTC.

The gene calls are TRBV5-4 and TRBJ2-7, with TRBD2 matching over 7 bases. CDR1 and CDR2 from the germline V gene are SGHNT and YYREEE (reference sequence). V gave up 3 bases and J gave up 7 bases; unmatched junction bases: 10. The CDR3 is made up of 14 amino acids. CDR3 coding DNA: TGTGCCAGCAGCTCGACTAGCATACCTTGGGAGCAGTACTTC. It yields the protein CASSSTSIPWEQYF.

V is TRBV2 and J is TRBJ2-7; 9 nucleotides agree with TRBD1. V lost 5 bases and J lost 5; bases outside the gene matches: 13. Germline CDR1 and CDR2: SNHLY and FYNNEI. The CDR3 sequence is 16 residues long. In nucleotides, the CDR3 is TGTGCCAGCAGTACCACTCCCGGGACAGGGAGCCACGAGCAGTACTTC. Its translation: CASSTTPGTGSHEQYF.

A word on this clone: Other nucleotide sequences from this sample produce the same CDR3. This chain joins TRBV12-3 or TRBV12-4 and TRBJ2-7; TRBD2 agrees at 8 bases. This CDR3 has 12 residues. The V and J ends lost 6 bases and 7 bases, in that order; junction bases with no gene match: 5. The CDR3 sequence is CASRALAGEQYF. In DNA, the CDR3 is TGTGCCAGCAGGGCATTAGCGGGGGAGCAGTACTTC.

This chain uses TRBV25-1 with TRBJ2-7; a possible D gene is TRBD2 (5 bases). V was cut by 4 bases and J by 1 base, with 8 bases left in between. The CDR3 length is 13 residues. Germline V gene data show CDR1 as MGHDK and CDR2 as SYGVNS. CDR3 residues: CASSGSGSYEQYF. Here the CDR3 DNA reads TGTGCCAGCAGTGGTTCGGGGTCCTACGAGCAGTACTTC.

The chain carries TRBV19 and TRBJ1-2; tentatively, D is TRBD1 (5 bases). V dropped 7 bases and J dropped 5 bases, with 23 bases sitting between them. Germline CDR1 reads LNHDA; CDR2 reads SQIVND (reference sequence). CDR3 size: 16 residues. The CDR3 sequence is CASTSPGRDRRYGYTF. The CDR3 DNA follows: TGTGCCAGTACTTCCCCCGGGAGGGACCGTAGATATGGCTACACCTTC.